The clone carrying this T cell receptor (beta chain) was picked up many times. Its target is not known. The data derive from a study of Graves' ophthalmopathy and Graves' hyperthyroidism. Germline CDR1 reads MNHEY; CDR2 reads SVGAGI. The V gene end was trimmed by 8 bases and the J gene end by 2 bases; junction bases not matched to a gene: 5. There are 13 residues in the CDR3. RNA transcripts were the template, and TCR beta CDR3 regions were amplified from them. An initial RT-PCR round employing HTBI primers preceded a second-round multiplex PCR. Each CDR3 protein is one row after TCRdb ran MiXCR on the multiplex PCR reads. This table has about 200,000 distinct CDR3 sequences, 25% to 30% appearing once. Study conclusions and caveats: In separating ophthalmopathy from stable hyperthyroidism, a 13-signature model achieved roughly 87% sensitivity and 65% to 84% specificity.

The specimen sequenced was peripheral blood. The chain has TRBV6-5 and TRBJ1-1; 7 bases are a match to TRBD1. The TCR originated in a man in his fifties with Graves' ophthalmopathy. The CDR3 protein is CASARDRNTEAFF. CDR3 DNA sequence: TGTGCCAGCGCCCGGGACAGAAACACTGAAGCTTTCTTT.